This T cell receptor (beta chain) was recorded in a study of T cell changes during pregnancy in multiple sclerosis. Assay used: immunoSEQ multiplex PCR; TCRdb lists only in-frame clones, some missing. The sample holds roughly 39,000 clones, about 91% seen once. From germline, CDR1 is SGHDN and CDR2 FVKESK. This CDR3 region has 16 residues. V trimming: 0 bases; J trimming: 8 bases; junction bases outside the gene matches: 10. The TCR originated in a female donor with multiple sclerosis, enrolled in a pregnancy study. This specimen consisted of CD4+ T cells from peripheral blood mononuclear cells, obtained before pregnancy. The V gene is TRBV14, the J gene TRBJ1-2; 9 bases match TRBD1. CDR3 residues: CASSQELAGTGNGYTF. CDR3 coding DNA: TGTGCCAGCAGCCAAGAATTAGCCGGGACAGGGAACGGCTACACCTTC.